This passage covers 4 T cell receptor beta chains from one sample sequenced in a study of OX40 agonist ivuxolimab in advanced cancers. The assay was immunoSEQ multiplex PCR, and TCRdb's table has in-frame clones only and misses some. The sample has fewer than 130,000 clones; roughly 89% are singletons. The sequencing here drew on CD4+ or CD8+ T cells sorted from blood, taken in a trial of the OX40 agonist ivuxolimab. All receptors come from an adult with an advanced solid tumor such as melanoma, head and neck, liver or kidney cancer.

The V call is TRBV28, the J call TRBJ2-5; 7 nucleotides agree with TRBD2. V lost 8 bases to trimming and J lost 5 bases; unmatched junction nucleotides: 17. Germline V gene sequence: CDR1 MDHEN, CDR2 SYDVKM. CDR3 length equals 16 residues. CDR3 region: CASRDSGRSPSETQYF. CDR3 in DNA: TGTGCCAGCCGGGATAGCGGGCGAAGCCCCTCCGAGACCCAGTACTTC.

The CDR3 sequence: CASSPTGTSVNEQFF. CDR3 nucleotide sequence: TGTGCCAGCAGCCCAACCGGGACTAGCGTAAATGAGCAGTTCTTC. The gene calls are TRBV7-2 and TRBJ2-1, with 10 bases fitting TRBD2. CDR1 SGHTA and CDR2 FQGNSA come from the germline V gene. V was clipped by 5 bases and J by 7 bases; unmatched bases: 8. This CDR3 is built from 15 residues.

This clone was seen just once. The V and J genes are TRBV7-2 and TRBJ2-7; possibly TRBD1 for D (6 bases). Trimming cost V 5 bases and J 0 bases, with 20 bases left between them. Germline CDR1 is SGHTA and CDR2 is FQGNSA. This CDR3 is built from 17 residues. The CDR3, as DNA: TGTGCCAGCAGCCCAAAAATAAGGGGGAGCATCTCCTACGAGCAGTACTTC. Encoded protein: CASSPKIRGSISYEQYF.

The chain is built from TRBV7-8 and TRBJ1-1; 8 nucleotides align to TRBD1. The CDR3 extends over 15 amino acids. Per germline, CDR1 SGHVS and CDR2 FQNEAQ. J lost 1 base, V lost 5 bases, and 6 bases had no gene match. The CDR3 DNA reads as TGTGCCAGCAGCGTCGACAGGGGAACGAACACTGAAGCTTTCTTT. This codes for CASSVDRGTNTEAFF.